This TCR beta chain appears in the sequencing data of a study of Ad26.COV2.S vaccination and SARS-CoV-2 variants. Study-wide background: By the intramuscular route, Ad26.COV2.S was given once, or twice 56 days apart.

The treatment was: about 20 received Ad26.COV2.S at low or high dose, single or two shots; several received placebo; per-sample allocation not given. Collection of samples fell on day 63 after the first vaccine or placebo injection. Trimming took 4 bases from V and 0 from J, leaving 14 bases between them. The CDR3 is made up of 15 amino acids. Germline values: CDR1 SGHRS, CDR2 YFSETQ. This table comes from immunoSEQ multiplex PCR, and its TCRdb copy is limited to in-frame clones, with some not included. The sample lists around 300,000 clones, roughly 90% occurring once. The sequenced sample was peripheral blood, obtained in a trial of Ad26.COV2.S vaccine versus placebo. This chain joins TRBV5-1 and TRBJ2-7, with D possibly being TRBD1 or TRBD2 (5 bases each). The receptor was derived from a person between 18 and 65 years old who received the Ad26.COV2.S COVID-19 vaccine or a placebo. Here the CDR3 DNA reads TGCGCCAGCAGCCTCCGGGACGGATCCTCCTACGAGCAGTACTTC. Protein sequence: CASSLRDGSSYEQYF.